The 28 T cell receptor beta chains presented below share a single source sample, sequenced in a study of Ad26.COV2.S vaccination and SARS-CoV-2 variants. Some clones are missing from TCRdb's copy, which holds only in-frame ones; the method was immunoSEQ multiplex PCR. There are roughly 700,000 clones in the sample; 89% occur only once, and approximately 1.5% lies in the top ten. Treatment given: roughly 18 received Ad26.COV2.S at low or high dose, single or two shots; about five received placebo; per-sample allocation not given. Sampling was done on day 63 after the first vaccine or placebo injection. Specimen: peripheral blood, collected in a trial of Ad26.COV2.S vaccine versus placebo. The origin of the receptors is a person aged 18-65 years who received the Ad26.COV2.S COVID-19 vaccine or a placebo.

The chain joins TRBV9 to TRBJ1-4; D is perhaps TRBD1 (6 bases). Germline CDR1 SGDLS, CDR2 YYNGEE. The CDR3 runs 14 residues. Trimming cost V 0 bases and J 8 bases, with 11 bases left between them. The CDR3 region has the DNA TGTGCCAGCAGCGTAGACAGGGCGGGCGAAAAACTGTTTTTT. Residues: CASSVDRAGEKLFF.

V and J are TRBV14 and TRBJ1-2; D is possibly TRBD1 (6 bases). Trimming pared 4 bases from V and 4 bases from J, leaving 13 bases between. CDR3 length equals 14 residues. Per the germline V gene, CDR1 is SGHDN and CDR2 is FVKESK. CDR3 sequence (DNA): TGTGCCAGCAGCCGGGACATAGGGACCTATGGCTACACCTTC. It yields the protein CASSRDIGTYGYTF.

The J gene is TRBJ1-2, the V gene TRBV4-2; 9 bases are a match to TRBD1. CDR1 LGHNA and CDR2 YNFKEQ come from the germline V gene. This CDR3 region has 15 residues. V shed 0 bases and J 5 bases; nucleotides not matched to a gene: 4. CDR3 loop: CASSQDRTGEYGYTF. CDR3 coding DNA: TGTGCCAGCAGCCAAGATCGGACAGGGGAATATGGCTACACCTTC.

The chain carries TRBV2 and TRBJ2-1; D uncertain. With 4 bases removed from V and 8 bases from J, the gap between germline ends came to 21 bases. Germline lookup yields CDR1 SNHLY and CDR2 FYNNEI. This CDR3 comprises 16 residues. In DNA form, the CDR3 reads TGTGCCAGCAGTGGTGGTGCCAGTAATCACGGTTATGAGCAGTTCTTC. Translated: CASSGGASNHGYEQFF. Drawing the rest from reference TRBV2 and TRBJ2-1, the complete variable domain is EPEVTQTPSHQVTQMGQEVILRCVPISNHLYFYWYRQILGQKVEFLVSFYNNEISEKSEIFDDQFSVERPDGSNFTLKIRSTKLEDSAMYFCASSGGASNHGYEQFFGPGTRLTVL.

The DNA of the CDR3 is TGTGCCAGCAGTTTTGGCAGGGGGCGGTACGAGCAGTACTTC. Its protein product is CASSFGRGRYEQYF. V and J are TRBV27 and TRBJ2-7; 8 nucleotides match TRBD1. The CDR3 spans 14 residues. Germline lookup yields CDR1 MNHEY and CDR2 SMNVEV (reference sequence). V shed 3 bases and J 4 bases; nucleotides not matched to a gene: 5.

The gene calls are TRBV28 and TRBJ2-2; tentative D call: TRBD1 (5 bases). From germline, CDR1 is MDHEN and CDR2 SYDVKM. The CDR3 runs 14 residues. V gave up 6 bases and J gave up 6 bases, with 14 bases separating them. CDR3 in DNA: TGTGCCAGCAGAAAATCAGACAGTTCCGGGGAGCTGTTTTTT. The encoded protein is CASRKSDSSGELFF.

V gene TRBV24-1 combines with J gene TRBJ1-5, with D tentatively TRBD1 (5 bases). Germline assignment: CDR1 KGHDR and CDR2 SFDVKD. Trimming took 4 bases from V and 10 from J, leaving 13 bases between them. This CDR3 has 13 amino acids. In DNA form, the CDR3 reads TGTGCCACCAGTGAACCCCCGGGGCACCCCCAGCATTTT. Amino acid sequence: CATSEPPGHPQHF.

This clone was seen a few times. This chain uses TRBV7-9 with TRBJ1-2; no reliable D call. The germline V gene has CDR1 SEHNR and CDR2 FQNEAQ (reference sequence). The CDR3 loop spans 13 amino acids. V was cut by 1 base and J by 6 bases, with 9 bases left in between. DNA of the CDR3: TGTGCCAGCAGCTTAGTAGCCACGCATGGCTACACCTTC. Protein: CASSLVATHGYTF. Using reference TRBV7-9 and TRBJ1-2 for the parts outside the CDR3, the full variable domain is DTGVSQNPRHKITKRGQNVTFRCDPISEHNRLYWYRQTLGQGPEFLTYFQNEAQLEKSRLLSDRFSAERPKGSFSTLEIQRTEQGDSAMYLCASSLVATHGYTFGSGTRLTVV.

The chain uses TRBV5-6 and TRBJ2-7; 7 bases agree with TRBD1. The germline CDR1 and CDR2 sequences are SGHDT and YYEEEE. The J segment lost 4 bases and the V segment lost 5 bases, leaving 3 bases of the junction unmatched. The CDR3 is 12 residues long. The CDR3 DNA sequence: TGTGCCAGCAGAACACAGGGGTACGAGCAGTACTTC. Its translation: CASRTQGYEQYF.

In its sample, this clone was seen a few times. CDR3 bases: TGTGCCAGCAGCCAAGTGGAGGGACTGACGGAAAAACTGTTTTTT. As protein: CASSQVEGLTEKLFF. The rearrangement links TRBV4-2 to TRBJ1-4, with D possibly TRBD1 on 5 matching bases. V was shortened by 1 base and J by 8 bases, with 14 bases between the two germline ends. CDR1 LGHNA and CDR2 YNFKEQ come from the germline V gene. The CDR3 covers 15 residues.

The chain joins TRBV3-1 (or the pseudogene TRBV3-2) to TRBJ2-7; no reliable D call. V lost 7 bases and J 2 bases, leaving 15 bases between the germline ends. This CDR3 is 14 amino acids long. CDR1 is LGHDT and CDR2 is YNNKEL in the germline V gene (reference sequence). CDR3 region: CASKPSLTTYEQYF. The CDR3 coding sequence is TGTGCCAGCAAGCCAAGCCTAACCACCTACGAGCAGTACTTC.

The CDR3 protein is CASSLAGQTGELFF. CDR3 in DNA: TGTGCCAGCAGCTTGGCTGGACAGACCGGGGAGCTGTTTTTT. This chain links TRBV11-3 with TRBJ2-2; the D gene is possibly TRBD1 (6 bases). The V and J ends lost 3 bases and 5 bases respectively, with 10 bases between them. Germline CDR1 is SGHNT and CDR2 is YENEEA. The CDR3 extends over 14 amino acids.

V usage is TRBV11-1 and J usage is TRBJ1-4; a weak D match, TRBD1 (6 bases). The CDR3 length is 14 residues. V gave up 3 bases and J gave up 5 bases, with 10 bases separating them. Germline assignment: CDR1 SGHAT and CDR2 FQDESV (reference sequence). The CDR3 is CASSFGQLNEKLFF. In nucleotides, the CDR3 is TGTGCCAGCAGCTTCGGACAGTTGAATGAAAAACTGTTTTTT.

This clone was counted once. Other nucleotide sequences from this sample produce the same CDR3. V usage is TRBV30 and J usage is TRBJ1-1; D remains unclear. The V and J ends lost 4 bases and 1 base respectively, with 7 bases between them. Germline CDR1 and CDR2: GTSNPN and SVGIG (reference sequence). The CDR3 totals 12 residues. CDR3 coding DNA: TGTGCCTGGACAGGACGGAACACTGAAGCTTTCTTT. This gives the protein CAWTGRNTEAFF.

CDR3 DNA sequence: TGTGCCAGCAGTGACTCGATGGGCTCTAGCACAGATACGCAGTATTTT. This codes for CASSDSMGSSTDTQYF. The genes are TRBV6-4 and TRBJ2-3; D is uncertain. V was shortened by 0 bases and J by 0 bases, with 10 bases between the two germline ends. The CDR3 contains 16 residues. Germline lookup yields CDR1 MRHNA and CDR2 SNTAGT.

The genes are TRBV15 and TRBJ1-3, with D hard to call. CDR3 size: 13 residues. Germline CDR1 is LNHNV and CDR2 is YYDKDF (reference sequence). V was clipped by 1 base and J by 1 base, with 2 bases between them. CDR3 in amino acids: CATSRASGNTIYF. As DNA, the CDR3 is TGTGCCACCAGCAGAGCATCTGGAAACACCATATATTTT.

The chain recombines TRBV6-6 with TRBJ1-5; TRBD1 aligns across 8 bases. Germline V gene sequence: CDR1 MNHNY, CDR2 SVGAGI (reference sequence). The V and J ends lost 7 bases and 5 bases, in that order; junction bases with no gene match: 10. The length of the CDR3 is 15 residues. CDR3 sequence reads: CASTARQGSDQPQHF. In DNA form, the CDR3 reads TGTGCCAGCACCGCCCGACAGGGGTCGGATCAGCCCCAGCATTTT.

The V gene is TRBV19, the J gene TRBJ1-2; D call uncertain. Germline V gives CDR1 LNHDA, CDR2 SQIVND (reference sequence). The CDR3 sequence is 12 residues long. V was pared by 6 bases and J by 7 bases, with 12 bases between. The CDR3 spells CASSDPLGGYTF. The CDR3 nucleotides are TGTGCCAGTAGCGACCCATTGGGTGGCTACACCTTC.

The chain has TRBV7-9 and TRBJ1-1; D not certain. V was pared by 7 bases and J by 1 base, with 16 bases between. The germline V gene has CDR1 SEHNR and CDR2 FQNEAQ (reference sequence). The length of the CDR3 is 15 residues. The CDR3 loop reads CASTQYSATNTEAFF. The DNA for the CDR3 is TGTGCCAGCACCCAATACTCGGCAACGAACACTGAAGCTTTCTTT.

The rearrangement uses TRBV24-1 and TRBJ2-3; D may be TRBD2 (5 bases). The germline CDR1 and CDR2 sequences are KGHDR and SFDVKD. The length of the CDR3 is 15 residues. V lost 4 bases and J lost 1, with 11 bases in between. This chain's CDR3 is CATSDGGSGTDTQYF. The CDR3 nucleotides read TGTGCCACCAGTGACGGAGGTAGCGGCACAGATACGCAGTATTTT.

The CDR3 loop reads CASSPGPRNTEAFF. The CDR3 DNA follows: TGTGCCAGCAGTCCGGGACCCAGGAACACTGAAGCTTTCTTT. The V and J genes are TRBV6-5 and TRBJ1-1, with D possibly matching TRBD1 (5 bases). The germline V and J ends were trimmed by 5 bases and 1 base, with 11 bases remaining between them. From germline, CDR1 is MNHEY and CDR2 SVGAGI. The CDR3 contains 14 residues.

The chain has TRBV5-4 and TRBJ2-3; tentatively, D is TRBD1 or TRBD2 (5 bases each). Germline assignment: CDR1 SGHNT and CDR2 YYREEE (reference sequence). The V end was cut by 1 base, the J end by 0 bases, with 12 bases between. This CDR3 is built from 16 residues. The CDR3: CASSLMRAGSTDTQYF. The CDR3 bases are TGTGCCAGCAGCTTGATGCGGGCAGGGAGCACAGATACGCAGTATTTT.

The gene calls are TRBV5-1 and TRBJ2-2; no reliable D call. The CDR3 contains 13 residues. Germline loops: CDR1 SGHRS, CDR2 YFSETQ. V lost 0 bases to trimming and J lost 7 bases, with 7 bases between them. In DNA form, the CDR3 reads TGCGCCAGCAGCTTGGACGTTGGCGGGGAGCTGTTTTTT. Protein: CASSLDVGGELFF.

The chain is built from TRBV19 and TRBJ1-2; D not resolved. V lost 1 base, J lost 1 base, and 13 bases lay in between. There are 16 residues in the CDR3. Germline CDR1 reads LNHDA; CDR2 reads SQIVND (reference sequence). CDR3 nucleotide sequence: TGTGCCAGTAGTATAGTCCGGGGTCTTAATAACTATGGCTACACCTTC. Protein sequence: CASSIVRGLNNYGYTF. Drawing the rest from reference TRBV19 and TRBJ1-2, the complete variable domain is DGGITQSPKYLFRKEGQNVTLSCEQNLNHDAMYWYRQDPGQGLRLIYYSQIVNDFQKGDIAEGYSVSREKKESFPLTVTSAQKNPTAFYLCASSIVRGLNNYGYTFGSGTRLTVV.

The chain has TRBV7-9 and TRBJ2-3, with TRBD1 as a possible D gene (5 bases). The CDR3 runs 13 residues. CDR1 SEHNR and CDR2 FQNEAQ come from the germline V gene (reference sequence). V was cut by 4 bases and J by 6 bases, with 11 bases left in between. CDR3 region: CASSSMGRDTQYF. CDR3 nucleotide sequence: TGTGCCAGCAGCTCCATGGGGCGCGATACGCAGTATTTT.

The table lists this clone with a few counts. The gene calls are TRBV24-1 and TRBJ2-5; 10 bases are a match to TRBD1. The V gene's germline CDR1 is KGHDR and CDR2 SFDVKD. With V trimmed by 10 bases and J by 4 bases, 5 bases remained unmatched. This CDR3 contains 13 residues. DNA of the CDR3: TGTGCCACACGACAGGGGGCGGGAGAGACCCAGTACTTC. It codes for CATRQGAGETQYF.

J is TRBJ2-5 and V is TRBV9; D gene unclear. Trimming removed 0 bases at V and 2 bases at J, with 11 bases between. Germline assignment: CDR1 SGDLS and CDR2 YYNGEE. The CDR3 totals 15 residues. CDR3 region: CASSVDRRSQETQYF. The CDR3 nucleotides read TGTGCCAGCAGCGTAGATAGAAGGTCTCAAGAGACCCAGTACTTC.

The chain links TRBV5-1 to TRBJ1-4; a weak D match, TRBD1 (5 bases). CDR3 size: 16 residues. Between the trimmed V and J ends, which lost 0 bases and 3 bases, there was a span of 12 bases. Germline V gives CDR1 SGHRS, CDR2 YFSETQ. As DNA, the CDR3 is TGCGCCAGCAGCTTGGCCGAGGGGTGGGCTAATGAAAAACTGTTTTTT. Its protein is CASSLAEGWANEKLFF.